One and the same sample provided the 15 T cell receptor beta chains below, sequenced in a study of long-term antiretroviral therapy in people with HIV. Runs used v3.0 of the immunoSEQ assay and were done at survey level. Assay: immunoSEQ multiplex PCR; the TCRdb copy retains only in-frame clones and omits some. The sample contains about 24,000 clones, approximately 86% of which appear only once. The sample here was unsorted PBMCs, taken 1.8 years before starting antiretroviral therapy. These receptors were taken from a middle-aged man with HIV.

This chain joins TRBV5-5 and TRBJ2-5; 7 bases align to TRBD2. This CDR3 is built from 16 residues. The V segment lost 2 bases and the J segment 5 bases; nucleotides outside the gene matches: 12. Germline CDR1 SGHKS, CDR2 YYEKEE (reference sequence). The CDR3 is CASSFRDYRGAETQYF. The CDR3 nucleotides are TGTGCCAGCAGCTTCCGGGACTACCGAGGCGCGGAGACCCAGTACTTC. Full variable domain (outside the CDR3, taken from reference TRBV5-5 and TRBJ2-5): DAGVTQSPTHLIKTRGQQVTLRCSPISGHKSVSWYQQVLGQGPQFIFQYYEKEERGRGNFPDRFSARQFPNYSSELNVNALLLGDSALYLCASSFRDYRGAETQYFGPGTRLLVL.

The gene calls are TRBV7-9 and TRBJ2-1; perhaps TRBD1 as D (5 bases). The germline gives CDR1 SEHNR, CDR2 FQNEAQ (reference sequence). The CDR3 loop spans 12 amino acids. Deletions cut 5 bases from V and 7 bases from J, with 9 bases between. In DNA, the CDR3 is TGTGCCAGCAGCGTAGACAGTAATGAGCAGTTCTTC. This encodes CASSVDSNEQFF.

This rearrangement joins TRBV5-1 to TRBJ2-7; 10 bases are shared with TRBD1. The V gene end was trimmed by 0 bases and the J gene end by 5 bases; junction bases not matched to a gene: 8. The CDR3 consists of 16 residues. Germline loops: CDR1 SGHRS, CDR2 YFSETQ. This CDR3 is CASSLASTTGGNEQYF. In nucleotides, the CDR3 is TGCGCCAGCAGCTTGGCCTCTACGACAGGGGGCAACGAGCAGTACTTC.

This clone occurred once. The gene calls are TRBV9 and TRBJ1-1; TRBD1 matches 11 bases. CDR1 is SGDLS, CDR2 YYNGEE, per germline. This CDR3 comprises 16 residues. V dropped 2 bases and J dropped 1; count of bases not matched to a gene: 4. The CDR3 DNA reads as TGTGCCAGCAGCGTGGACAGGGGGCAAGGGAACACTGAAGCTTTCTTT. Its translation: CASSVDRGQGNTEAFF.

The chain links TRBV5-1 to TRBJ1-2; maybe TRBD1 (5 bases). Trimming shortened V by 5 bases and J by 5 bases, and 16 bases separated the two germline ends. CDR1 is SGHRS, CDR2 YFSETQ, per germline. This CDR3 is built from 14 residues. CDR3 DNA: TGCGCCAGCAGGACAGTCAGCAATGAATATGGCTACACCTTC. As protein: CASRTVSNEYGYTF.

The gene calls are TRBV23-1 and TRBJ1-4; 10 nucleotides agree with TRBD1. TRBV23-1 has ORF status, its function being uncertain. The ends lost 4 bases at V and 0 bases at J; junction bases unmatched: 5. There are 17 residues in the CDR3. Written as DNA, the CDR3 is TGCGCCAGCAGTCTCCGGACAGGGGGTGCAACTAATGAAAAACTGTTTTTT. It translates to CASSLRTGGATNEKLFF.

The CDR3 region has the DNA TGTGCCAGCAGCCTATCGACTGATTTCTCTGGAAACACCATATATTTT. It encodes CASSLSTDFSGNTIYF. V usage is TRBV5-8 and J usage is TRBJ1-3, with no clear D. The V end was cut by 4 bases, the J end by 0 bases, with 14 bases between. Germline V CDR1 and CDR2: SGHTS, YDEGEE. There are 16 residues in the CDR3.

This chain uses TRBV27 with TRBJ1-2; a weak D match, TRBD1 (5 bases). This CDR3 region has 15 residues. V was trimmed by 8 bases and J by 1 base, leaving 17 bases between them. In germline, CDR1 is MNHEY, CDR2 SMNVEV (reference sequence). CDR3 bases: TGTGCCAGCGGATGGTGGGGGGAGAATAACTATGGCTACACCTTC. It translates to CASGWWGENNYGYTF.

The chain couples TRBV9 to TRBJ2-7, with D possibly matching TRBD2 (6 bases). CDR1 and CDR2 from the germline V gene are SGDLS and YYNGEE. The length of the CDR3 is 13 residues. Trimming left V 6 bases short and J 5 bases short, with 15 bases between. The CDR3 bases are TGTGCCAGCAAGGGCCCGGAGGGACACGAGCAGTACTTC. It codes for CASKGPEGHEQYF.

This clone was seen once. The chain links TRBV5-5 to TRBJ1-1, with unresolved D. The CDR3 contains 16 residues. The germline gives CDR1 SGHKS, CDR2 YYEKEE (reference sequence). V lost 1 base and J lost 1, with 14 bases in between. The CDR3: CASSLNPPWGNTEAFF. The DNA for the CDR3 is TGTGCCAGCAGCTTGAACCCTCCGTGGGGGAACACTGAAGCTTTCTTT.

The chain uses TRBV10-1 and TRBJ2-7; 10 bases are shared with TRBD2. Germline-derived CDR1 and CDR2 are WNHNN and SYGVQD (reference sequence). Losses at the gene ends were 2 bases for V and 3 bases for J; bases not matched to a gene: 1. The CDR3 covers 14 residues. The CDR3 is CASSEGLAVYEQYF. CDR3 in DNA: TGCGCCAGCAGTGAGGGACTAGCGGTCTACGAGCAGTACTTC.

This rearrangement joins TRBV7-9 to TRBJ2-1; TRBD2 matches at 7 bases. In germline, CDR1 is SEHNR, CDR2 FQNEAQ (reference sequence). The CDR3 is 16 residues long. Trimming at V came to 5 bases and at J to 1 base, leaving 8 bases not matched to a gene. The CDR3 sequence is CASSDRDYMSYNEQFF. In DNA form, the CDR3 reads TGTGCCAGCAGCGACCGGGACTACATGTCCTACAATGAGCAGTTCTTC. Full variable domain (rest looked up from reference TRBV7-9 and TRBJ2-1): DTGVSQNPRHKITKRGQNVTFRCDPISEHNRLYWYRQTLGQGPEFLTYFQNEAQLEKSRLLSDRFSAERPKGSFSTLEIQRTEQGDSAMYLCASSDRDYMSYNEQFFGPGTRLTVL.

This sequence joins TRBV6-1 and TRBJ2-7; no clear D gene. The CDR3 sequence is 14 residues long. Germline V gives CDR1 MNHNS, CDR2 SASEGT. The V end was cut by 4 bases, the J end by 2 bases, with 12 bases between. In DNA form, the CDR3 reads TGTGCCAGCAGTGTATTTAAGGGAACCTACGAGCAGTACTTC. It is translated as CASSVFKGTYEQYF.

This sequence joins TRBV11-2 and TRBJ2-1; 7 bases line up with TRBD2. The germline CDR1 and CDR2 sequences are SGHAT and FQNNGV. The CDR3 runs to 15 residues. Trimming removed 1 base from V and 3 bases from J; junction bases left unmatched: 3. The CDR3 sequence is CASSLGLAVYNEQFF. The CDR3 region has the DNA TGTGCCAGCAGCTTAGGGCTAGCGGTCTACAATGAGCAGTTCTTC.

V gene TRBV29-1 combines with J gene TRBJ1-1; D is ambiguous. The CDR3 extends over 15 amino acids. From germline, CDR1 is SQVTM and CDR2 ANQGSEA. The V end lost 1 base, the J end lost 1 base, and 13 bases lay between the germline ends. CDR3 region: CSVEGAPVSNTEAFF. The CDR3 nucleotides are TGCAGCGTTGAAGGGGCCCCTGTTTCGAACACTGAAGCTTTCTTT.